The next 12 T cell receptor beta chains were all read from a single sample in a study of CD8+CD57+ T cells in acquired aplastic anemia. The TCR beta profiling, which covered VDJ combination and CDR3 sequence, was carried out using genomic DNA as the template. TCRdb redid the calling of the reads with MiXCR, one entry per CDR3 protein. The sample includes 150,000 to 200,000 distinct CDR3 sequences, around 48% of them seen just once. Those patients picked for sequencing had displayed CD8+CD57+ cell expansion on flow cytometry. Specimen: sorted CD4+, CD8+, or CD8+CD57+ T cells (not recorded which) from PBMCs. The origin of the receptors is a human donor with aplastic anemia.

This clonotype was counted many times. The chain carries TRBV7-2 and TRBJ2-2, with 8 bases aligning to TRBD1. The CDR3 is 16 amino acids. Germline CDR1 SGHTA, CDR2 FQGNSA. Losses at the gene ends were 1 base for V and 1 base for J; bases not matched to a gene: 2. The CDR3 DNA is TGTGCCAGCAGCTTAGGTGACAGGGGGAACACCGGGGAGCTGTTTTTT. This translates into CASSLGDRGNTGELFF.

The rearrangement links TRBV2 to TRBJ1-1, with D tentatively TRBD1 (6 bases). Germline-derived CDR1 and CDR2 are SNHLY and FYNNEI. Between the trimmed V and J ends, which lost 6 bases and 4 bases, there was a span of 15 bases. The CDR3 totals 14 residues. The CDR3 region has the DNA TGTGCCAGCAGGGATAGGGGACACTTCACTGAAGCTTTCTTT. This encodes CASRDRGHFTEAFF.

Ten or more counts support this clonotype. This chain uses TRBV5-1 with TRBJ2-3; a weak D match, TRBD1 (5 bases). Germline V gene lookup returns CDR1 SGHRS and CDR2 YFSETQ. This CDR3 region has 14 residues. The ends were cut back, 4 bases at V and 1 base at J, with 10 bases in the middle. CDR3 region: CASSLRQRTDTQYF. CDR3 sequence (DNA): TGCGCCAGCAGCCTAAGACAGCGCACAGATACGCAGTATTTT.

The chain combines TRBV7-9 with TRBJ1-1, with 8 bases that match TRBD1. The J segment lost 7 bases and the V segment lost 2 bases, leaving 0 bases of the junction unmatched. The V gene's germline CDR1 is SEHNR and CDR2 FQNEAQ (reference sequence). There are 12 residues in the CDR3. The CDR3 bases are TGTGCCAGCAGCTTAACAGGGGGTGAAGCTTTCTTT. This sequence encodes CASSLTGGEAFF.

This clonotype was observed at least ten times. V usage is TRBV6-4 and J usage is TRBJ2-6; D is perhaps TRBD1 (6 bases). The germline gives CDR1 MRHNA, CDR2 SNTAGT. Trimming took off 2 bases at V and 0 bases at J, with 11 bases between the two ends. The CDR3 sequence is 17 residues long. The CDR3 nucleotides read TGTGCCAGCAGTGACACGAACAGGGTCTCTGGGGCCAACGTCCTGACTTTC. This translates into CASSDTNRVSGANVLTF.

As regards this clonotype: An end of the junction differs from the germline gene, which may be a read error. This chain joins TRBV5-1 and TRBJ2-1, with D maybe TRBD2 (7 bases). CDR3 length: 16 residues. CDR1 and CDR2 (germline): SGHRS, YFSETQ. CDR3 DNA sequence: TGCGCCAGCAGCTTAAGGGGGGGGAGCTCCTACAATGAGCAGTCCTTC. It is translated as CASSLRGGSSYNEQSF. The complete variable domain, with remaining parts taken from reference TRBV5-1 and TRBJ2-1, reads KAGVTQTPRYLIKTRGQQVTLSCSPISGHRSVSWYQQTPGQGLQFLFEYFSETQRNKGNFPGRFSGRQFSNSRSEMNVSTLELGDSALYLCASSLRGGSSYNEQSFGPGTRLTVL.

V usage is TRBV10-3 and J usage is TRBJ2-7; 7 nucleotides align to TRBD1. The V gene's germline CDR1 is ENHRY and CDR2 SYGVKD. This CDR3 has 13 residues. V lost 8 bases to trimming and J lost 3 bases; unmatched junction nucleotides: 7. The CDR3 reads CAIGGTGVYEQYF. CDR3 bases: TGTGCCATCGGGGGAACAGGGGTCTACGAGCAGTACTTC.

The gene calls are TRBV25-1 and TRBJ2-2; 10 bases align to TRBD2. From germline, CDR1 is MGHDK and CDR2 SYGVNS. V dropped 5 bases and J dropped 6; count of bases not matched to a gene: 21. The CDR3 runs 20 residues. The CDR3 DNA sequence: TGTGCCAGCAGTCCTTCCTCTCTAGAGCGGGGGGGAAGCGCGGCCGGGGAGCTGTTTTTT. Its translation: CASSPSSLERGGSAAGELFF.

J is TRBJ2-2 and V is TRBV2; no definite D call. The CDR3 extends over 15 amino acids. CDR1 is SNHLY, CDR2 FYNNEI, per germline. Trimming left V 5 bases short and J 0 bases short, with 10 bases between. DNA for the CDR3: TGTGCCAGCAGTCCTGGACGGACGAACACCGGGGAGCTGTTTTTT. Translation: CASSPGRTNTGELFF. The full variable domain, rest sourced from reference TRBV2 and TRBJ2-2, is EPEVTQTPSHQVTQMGQEVILRCVPISNHLYFYWYRQILGQKVEFLVSFYNNEISEKSEIFDDQFSVERPDGSNFTLKIRSTKLEDSAMYFCASSPGRTNTGELFFGEGSRLTVL.

The J gene is TRBJ2-7, the V gene TRBV20-1; 10 bases are a match to TRBD1. V lost 3 bases to trimming and J lost 5 bases; unmatched junction nucleotides: 7. Germline CDR1 DFQATT, CDR2 SNEGSKA (reference sequence). The CDR3 length is 14 residues. CDR3 protein: CSASIWDRGDEQYF. The CDR3 nucleotides read TGCAGTGCTAGCATCTGGGACAGGGGAGACGAGCAGTACTTC.

This clonotype was seen at least ten times. This rearrangement joins TRBV7-2 to TRBJ1-2; D is uncertain. The CDR3 is 14 amino acids. V was pared by 5 bases and J by 8 bases, with 18 bases between. The germline V gene encodes CDR1 SGHTA and CDR2 FQGNSA. CDR3 protein: CASSDTPGHRGYTF. Written as DNA, the CDR3 is TGTGCCAGCAGCGACACCCCCGGGCATCGCGGCTACACCTTC.

The chain uses TRBV19 and TRBJ1-2; D possibly corresponds to TRBD1 (6 bases). Germline CDR1 and CDR2: LNHDA and SQIVND (reference sequence). CDR3 length: 15 residues. The V end lost 4 bases, the J end lost 4 bases, and 16 bases lay between the germline ends. CDR3 coding DNA: TGTGCCAGTAGTAACAGGGAAGTGGTGAGCTATGGCTACACCTTC. This gives the protein CASSNREVVSYGYTF.